These T cell receptor beta chains were read from a single sample in a study of somatic mutations in T cells in chronic GVHD. The protocol was immunoSEQ multiplex PCR, while the TCRdb copy is restricted to in-frame clones and leaves out a portion. The table has around 13,000 clones, 78% seen once. Sequencing was carried out using Vbeta20-negative CD4+ T cells from blood. The receptors shown here come from a male patient in his fifties or sixties with chronic graft-versus-host disease. These T cells may partly come from the graft donor. Each CDR3 is given with its conserved first and last residue. Fields, in order: V gene, clone size, J gene, D gene, CDR3 protein, CDR3 DNA. The D gene is left open where the match is weak. Some rows have no size entry. The others give once, few or many, or a class for an expanded clone.

TRBV10-1	-	TRBJ1-1	-	CASASGTEAFF	TGCGCCAGCGCGTCGGGGACTGAAGCTTTCTTT
TRBV11-2	-	TRBJ1-3	-	CASSLGVSAGGNTIYF	TGTGCCAGCAGCTTAGGAGTCTCCGCCGGGGGAAACACCATATATTTT
TRBV10-3	-	TRBJ2-1	-	CAANLQGTDEQFF	TGTGCCGCCAACCTACAGGGAACTGATGAGCAGTTCTTC
TRBV6-5	-	TRBJ2-2	TRBD2	CASSYAGRDTGELFF	TGTGCCAGCAGTTACGCGGGGAGGGACACCGGGGAGCTGTTTTTT
TRBV19	-	TRBJ1-2	TRBD1	CASSTTGGDGYTF	TGTGCCAGTTCCACTACAGGGGGCGATGGCTACACCTTC
TRBV11-1	few	TRBJ2-3	TRBD2	CASSSGLAESTDTQYF	TGTGCCAGCAGCTCCGGGCTAGCGGAGAGCACAGATACGCAGTATTTT
TRBV6-5	-	TRBJ2-7	TRBD2	CASSSLAGASYEQYF	TGTGCCAGCAGTTCTCTAGCGGGAGCCTCCTACGAGCAGTACTTC
TRBV5-4	-	TRBJ1-6	TRBD1	CASSLGGQGKGTPLHF	TGTGCCAGCAGCTTGGGCGGACAGGGGAAGGGAACACCCCTCCACTTT
TRBV7-2	-	TRBJ1-4	-	CASSAMRSEKLFF	TGTGCCAGCAGCGCCATGAGGAGCGAAAAACTGTTTTTT
TRBV7-8	-	TRBJ1-6	-	CASSFPGRNSPLHF	TGTGCCAGCAGCTTTCCAGGGCGGAATTCACCCCTCCACTTT
TRBV5-4	-	TRBJ1-2	TRBD1	CASKIAGQHNSGYTF	TGTGCCAGTAAAATTGCGGGACAGCATAACTCTGGCTACACCTTC
TRBV29-1	-	TRBJ2-5	-	CSVGLGGLGETQYF	TGCAGCGTTGGGCTGGGGGGGCTTGGGGAGACCCAGTACTTC
TRBV10-3	-	TRBJ2-3	-	CAISEPPGRRGDTQYF	TGTGCCATCAGTGAGCCCCCTGGAAGGAGGGGAGATACGCAGTATTTT